These 26 T cell receptor beta chains came from one sample sequenced in a study of shared clonotypes between healthy human individuals. The assay was immunoSEQ multiplex PCR, and TCRdb's table has in-frame clones only and misses some. The data hold some 1,600,000 clones, with around 98% observed a single time. Sequenced material: naive CD4+ T cells sorted from blood. Subset of the sample: CD45RA+ positively selected. The receptors were gathered from a man younger than 45 in good health.

V is TRBV5-6 and J is TRBJ2-1; the match to TRBD1 covers 7 bases. This CDR3 spans 15 amino acids. Germline V CDR1 and CDR2: SGHDT, YYEEEE. The ends lost 2 bases at V and 3 bases at J; junction bases unmatched: 5. The CDR3: CASSFTGVGYNEQFF. CDR3 in DNA: TGTGCCAGCAGCTTTACAGGGGTTGGCTACAATGAGCAGTTCTTC.

V gene TRBV7-9 combines with J gene TRBJ2-7, with TRBD2 identical over 7 bases. The CDR3 extends over 16 amino acids. Per the germline V gene, CDR1 is SEHNR and CDR2 is FQNEAQ (reference sequence). J gave up 5 bases and V 1 base, and 11 bases lay outside the gene matches. CDR3 loop: CASSLERGRYGDEQYF. CDR3 nucleotide sequence: TGTGCCAGCAGCTTAGAGCGGGGCCGATACGGGGACGAGCAGTACTTC.

The count of this clone is one. V usage is TRBV7-2 and J usage is TRBJ2-3, with D tentatively TRBD1 (6 bases). CDR3 size: 15 residues. Germline CDR1 is SGHTA and CDR2 is FQGNSA. The germline V and J ends were trimmed by 4 bases and 1 base, with 12 bases remaining between them. The DNA of the CDR3 is TGTGCCAGCAGCTCGAACTCAGGGGGCACAGATACGCAGTATTTT. This sequence encodes CASSSNSGGTDTQYF.

This chain connects TRBV5-6 to TRBJ2-7; D not certain. The CDR3 has 13 residues. V lost 4 bases to trimming and J lost 2 bases, with 10 bases between them. Germline CDR1 and CDR2: SGHDT and YYEEEE. CDR3 loop: CASSPQVTYEQYF. The CDR3 DNA reads as TGTGCCAGCAGCCCTCAGGTCACCTACGAGCAGTACTTC.

The chain's CDR3 is CATRRSSATNEKLFF. CDR3 sequence (DNA): TGTGCCACCAGGAGGTCGTCTGCAACTAATGAAAAACTGTTTTTT. The chain couples TRBV15 to TRBJ1-4; D not resolved. The ends were cut back, 6 bases at V and 0 bases at J, with 11 bases in the middle. Germline loops: CDR1 LNHNV, CDR2 YYDKDF (reference sequence). This CDR3 is built from 15 residues. The whole variable domain, remainder taken from reference TRBV15 and TRBJ1-4, is DAMVIQNPRYQVTQFGKPVTLSCSQTLNHNVMYWYQQKSSQAPKLLFHYYDKDFNNEADTPDNFQSRRPNTSFCFLDIRSPGLGDTAMYLCATRRSSATNEKLFFGSGTQLSVL.

The genes are TRBV21-1 and TRBJ2-7; the table's TRBD1 call for D was not verified on the DNA. TRBV21-1 is labeled a pseudogene. This CDR3 is 16 amino acids long. CDR3 sequence reads: CASSNGDRAAVYEQYF. CDR3 in DNA: TGTGCCAGCAGCAACGGGGACAGAGCAGCCGTTTACGAGCAGTACTTC.

The CDR3 is CASSSPQGMDKYEQYF. In DNA form, the CDR3 reads TGTGCCAGCAGTTCTCCGCAGGGTATGGATAAGTACGAGCAGTACTTC. This rearrangement joins TRBV28 to TRBJ2-7; TRBD1 might be the D (5 bases). The V end was cut by 4 bases, the J end by 4 bases, with 20 bases between. The CDR3 is made up of 16 amino acids. Looked up from germline, CDR1 is MDHEN and CDR2 is SYDVKM. Using reference TRBV28 and TRBJ2-7 for the parts outside the CDR3, the full variable domain is DVKVTQSSRYLVKRTGEKVFLECVQDMDHENMFWYRQDPGLGLRLIYFSYDVKMKEKGDIPEGYSVSREKKERFSLILESASTNQTSMYLCASSSPQGMDKYEQYFGPGTRLTVT.

V usage is TRBV6-6 and J usage is TRBJ1-5; no firm D call. The CDR3 loop spans 15 amino acids. V was pared by 5 bases and J by 2 bases, with 13 bases between. Per germline, CDR1 MNHNY and CDR2 SVGAGI (reference sequence). The CDR3 loop reads CASSLLGLGNQPQHF. The CDR3 nucleotides are TGTGCCAGCAGTCTTCTAGGGTTGGGCAATCAGCCCCAGCATTTT.

V usage is TRBV2 and J usage is TRBJ1-5; 7 nucleotides match TRBD1. Germline values: CDR1 SNHLY, CDR2 FYNNEI. CDR3 length: 14 residues. V shed 4 bases and J 7 bases; nucleotides not matched to a gene: 7. In DNA form, the CDR3 reads TGTGCCAGCAGTGTACAGGGGAAAGGGCAGCCCCAGCATTTT. This gives the protein CASSVQGKGQPQHF.

This clone was detected once. The junction and the germline gene differ at one end; a read error may be behind it. The gene calls are TRBV5-4 and TRBJ2-2; 7 nucleotides agree with TRBD2. Germline lookup yields CDR1 SGHNT and CDR2 YYREEE (reference sequence). The CDR3 sequence is 15 residues long. CDR3 DNA: TGTGCCAGCACCTTGTCGGGGGGAATCACCGGGGAGCTGTTTTTT. This gives the protein CASTLSGGITGELFF.

The chain employs TRBV4-1 and TRBJ2-3; 7 nucleotides agree with TRBD1. CDR1 is MGHRA, CDR2 YSYEKL, per germline. The CDR3 totals 17 residues. V lost 0 bases and J lost 2; bases outside the gene matches: 8. This chain's CDR3 is CASSQEGGVLNTDTQYF. DNA of the CDR3: TGCGCCAGCAGCCAAGAAGGGGGCGTACTAAACACAGATACGCAGTATTTT.

The chain employs TRBV7-9 and TRBJ1-1; 10 bases agree with TRBD1. Germline V gene lookup returns CDR1 SEHNR and CDR2 FQNEAQ (reference sequence). Trimming took 5 bases from V and 4 from J; bases not matched to a gene: 7. This CDR3 has 15 amino acids. The chain's CDR3 is CASSRQGAGGTEAFF. CDR3 coding DNA: TGTGCCAGCAGCAGACAGGGGGCCGGGGGCACTGAAGCTTTCTTT.

This clone came up once. The rearrangement links TRBV5-1 to TRBJ2-7, with D uncertain. The V gene's germline CDR1 is SGHRS and CDR2 YFSETQ. The CDR3 is made up of 13 amino acids. V was pared by 2 bases and J by 0 bases, with 6 bases between. CDR3 sequence: CASSFHDSYEQYF. The CDR3 nucleotides are TGCGCCAGCAGCTTCCACGACTCCTACGAGCAGTACTTC.

This clone was seen only once. The chain uses TRBV28 and TRBJ2-7; possible D gene TRBD1, 6 bases. This CDR3 spans 11 amino acids. CDR1 is MDHEN, CDR2 SYDVKM, per germline. The V and J ends lost 6 bases and 6 bases respectively, with 9 bases between them. The CDR3 region is CASSTGSEQYF. DNA for the CDR3: TGTGCCAGCAGCACAGGGAGCGAGCAGTACTTC.

The CDR3, as DNA: TGCGCCAGCAGTGTCATTGTGGCTGGGTCGGAGACCCAGTACTTC. Translation: CASSVIVAGSETQYF. The J gene is TRBJ2-5, the V gene TRBV10-1; D is unresolved. V was clipped by 4 bases and J by 5 bases, with 17 bases between them. Looked up from germline, CDR1 is WNHNN and CDR2 is SYGVQD (reference sequence). CDR3 length: 15 residues.

The chain joins TRBV6-5 to TRBJ2-7; D unclear. CDR1 is MNHEY and CDR2 is SVGAGI in the germline V gene. V shed 2 bases and J shed 10 bases, with 12 bases lying between them. The length of the CDR3 is 12 residues. The CDR3 sequence is CASSYRTGVQYF. The CDR3 nucleotides read TGTGCCAGCAGTTACCGGACGGGCGTCCAGTACTTC.

The rearrangement uses TRBV5-1 and TRBJ1-4; no reliable D call. The CDR3 loop spans 14 amino acids. The V end lost 4 bases, the J end lost 8 bases, and 15 bases lay between the germline ends. Germline assignment: CDR1 SGHRS and CDR2 YFSETQ. The CDR3 loop reads CASSAGGFVEKLFF. CDR3 nucleotide sequence: TGCGCCAGCAGCGCCGGCGGGTTCGTGGAAAAACTGTTTTTT.

The chain links TRBV28 to TRBJ1-4; D gene ambiguous. V was clipped by 6 bases and J by 2 bases, with 16 bases between them. This CDR3 is built from 16 residues. Germline CDR1 is MDHEN and CDR2 is SYDVKM. Here the CDR3 DNA reads TGTGCCAGCAGATCAGAGCGCGCCGTCACTAATGAAAAACTGTTTTTT. As protein: CASRSERAVTNEKLFF.

CDR3 region: CASSSTGDTDTQYF. The CDR3 region has the DNA TGCGCCAGCAGCTCGACAGGGGACACAGATACGCAGTATTTT. The gene calls are TRBV5-1 and TRBJ2-3; TRBD1 matches at 8 bases. The CDR3 totals 14 residues. Germline loops: CDR1 SGHRS, CDR2 YFSETQ. V shed 3 bases and J 2 bases; nucleotides not matched to a gene: 2.

This clone came up once. The chain combines TRBV7-6 with TRBJ2-5; 12 bases fit TRBD2. This CDR3 comprises 17 residues. Germline CDR1 reads SGHVS; CDR2 reads FNYEAQ. J was trimmed by 0 bases and V by 5 bases; bases with no gene match: 7. CDR3 region: CASSPTGTSGYQETQYF. The CDR3 DNA reads TGTGCCAGCAGCCCAACCGGGACTAGCGGGTACCAAGAGACCCAGTACTTC.

This clone was detected only once. The rearrangement uses TRBV4-3 and TRBJ1-2, with D possibly being TRBD1 (6 bases). CDR1 and CDR2 (germline): LGHNA, YSLEER. V lost 2 bases and J lost 0, with 10 bases in between. The CDR3 covers 15 residues. The CDR3 nucleotides read TGCGCCAGCAGCCAAAGGGGGGGTTCTAACTATGGCTACACCTTC. Translated, it gives CASSQRGGSNYGYTF.

Of note for this clone: The sample holds other DNA sequences that translate to the same CDR3. The chain has TRBV10-2 and TRBJ2-5; D gene unclear. With 0 bases removed from V and 4 bases from J, the gap between germline ends came to 3 bases. Germline CDR1 is WSHSY and CDR2 is SAAADI. The CDR3 consists of 12 residues. The CDR3 is CASSESRETQYF. CDR3 in DNA: TGCGCCAGCAGTGAGTCGCGAGAGACCCAGTACTTC.

The chain is built from TRBV14 and TRBJ1-2; D remains ambiguous. The CDR3 is 14 amino acids. Trimming removed 6 bases at V and 4 bases at J, with 15 bases between. CDR1 is SGHDN and CDR2 is FVKESK in the germline V gene. For the CDR3, the DNA is TGTGCCAGCAGTCAGACCGGACGGATCTATGGCTACACCTTC. This encodes CASSQTGRIYGYTF.

The chain recombines TRBV27 with TRBJ2-7; 13 bases match TRBD2. The trim removed 4 bases at V and 2 bases at J, leaving 2 bases unmatched. Looked up from germline, CDR1 is MNHEY and CDR2 is SMNVEV (reference sequence). The CDR3 runs to 15 residues. CDR3 sequence reads: CASSSLAGGPYEQYF. DNA for the CDR3: TGTGCCAGCAGTTCACTAGCGGGAGGGCCCTACGAGCAGTACTTC.

The chain combines TRBV29-1 with TRBJ2-3, with 7 bases aligning to TRBD2. The CDR3 has 13 amino acids. V was pared by 4 bases and J by 6 bases, with 7 bases of the junction left unmatched. Germline V gene data show CDR1 as SQVTM and CDR2 as ANQGSEA. CDR3 loop: CSVVVGGSDTQYF. The DNA for the CDR3 is TGCAGCGTTGTGGTTGGCGGGAGCGATACGCAGTATTTT.

The chain couples TRBV10-3 to TRBJ2-1, with D hard to call. The CDR3 covers 15 residues. V was clipped by 6 bases and J by 4 bases, with 16 bases between them. Germline CDR1 ENHRY, CDR2 SYGVKD. The CDR3 DNA sequence: TGTGCCATCAGCGATGACACTTGGTTTTACAATGAGCAGTTCTTC. Translated, it gives CAISDDTWFYNEQFF.